This TCR beta chain was captured in a study of blood T cell repertoires in COVID-19. Study-level background: Sites across the United States, Italy and Spain contributed samples from acute and convalescent COVID-19.

The V segment lost 6 bases and the J segment 2 bases; nucleotides outside the gene matches: 8. The germline V gene has CDR1 MNHEY and CDR2 SVGAGI. The CDR3 is 15 residues long. Source study methods: Cell counts per sample came from amplifying reference gene primers. Libraries were prepared by immunoSEQ multiplex PCR; TCRdb keeps only in-frame clonotypes and omits some of them. The V and J calls and the clone size are those of that table, but D and trimming were determined from the DNA. The sample yields about 50,000 clones, approximately 92% seen once. Sequencing input: peripheral blood. The genes are TRBV6-5 and TRBJ2-3, with 7 bases fitting TRBD2. The receptor was derived from a woman in her sixties or seventies with COVID-19, enrolled during active disease. DNA of the CDR3: TGTGCCAGCAGCCGTAGCGGGTTCTTCACAGATACGCAGTATTTT. This sequence encodes CASSRSGFFTDTQYF.